The 28 T cell receptor beta chains reported below all come from one sample, sequenced in a study of T cells in narcolepsy (dated 2018 in TCRdb). Libraries were prepared through the immunoSEQ multiplex PCR assay. TCRdb retrieved this table from immuneACCESS and kept in-frame rearrangements only. Not all clones are present; in checked studies, unresolved V genes account for under half, and no reason is known for the remainder. For this sample there are about 30,000 clones; approximately 78% appear just once. Together, the top ten hold less than 1.5% of the sample. The sequenced material came from CD45RA- memory CD4+ T cells from PBMCs. The cell subset or site label corresponds to: memory T cells sorted ex vivo from peripheral blood. All receptors come from a human donor with narcolepsy.

In its sample, this clone was seen once. The CDR3 sequence: CASRERGQYNSPLHF. In nucleotides, the CDR3 is TGCGCCAGCAGGGAAAGGGGACAGTATAATTCACCCCTCCACTTT. V gene TRBV5-1 combines with J gene TRBJ1-6; 7 bases fit TRBD1. The germline V gene has CDR1 SGHRS and CDR2 YFSETQ. CDR3 length: 15 residues. The V segment lost 5 bases and the J segment 4 bases; nucleotides outside the gene matches: 6.

The gene calls are TRBV20-1 and TRBJ2-5, with a tentative D call TRBD1 (6 bases). Germline CDR1 is DFQATT and CDR2 is SNEGSKA (reference sequence). The V gene lost 8 bases and the J gene lost 5 bases, with 12 bases spanning the gap. This CDR3 contains 11 residues. In DNA form, the CDR3 reads TGCAGTTCCCGGACAGTGGAGACCCAGTACTTC. Amino acid sequence: CSSRTVETQYF.

The chain has TRBV6-1 and TRBJ2-7; D gene unclear. V lost 9 bases and J 0 bases, leaving 12 bases between the germline ends. Germline lookup yields CDR1 MNHNS and CDR2 SASEGT. The CDR3 length is 13 residues. CDR3 nucleotide sequence: TGTGCCAGATACGACAAAAGCTCCTACGAGCAGTACTTC. This gives the protein CARYDKSSYEQYF.

This clone was detected a few times. The chain employs TRBV19 and TRBJ1-1; D is ambiguous. The CDR3 covers 13 residues. V lost 4 bases, J lost 4 bases, and 10 bases lay in between. CDR1 is LNHDA, CDR2 SQIVND, per germline (reference sequence). The CDR3 bases are TGTGCCAGTAGTAAGACGGGAGTCACTGAAGCTTTCTTT. Residues: CASSKTGVTEAFF.

This chain connects TRBV7-2 to TRBJ1-5; D possibly corresponds to TRBD1 (5 bases). This CDR3 has 13 residues. CDR1 is SGHTA, CDR2 FQGNSA, per germline. Trimming took off 2 bases at V and 7 bases at J, with 9 bases between the two ends. CDR3: CASSLRQQQPQHF. CDR3 sequence (DNA): TGTGCCAGCAGCTTAAGACAGCAGCAGCCCCAGCATTTT.

This chain uses TRBV5-5 with TRBJ1-1; perhaps TRBD1 as D (5 bases). V dropped 4 bases and J dropped 2 bases, with 15 bases sitting between them. Per germline, CDR1 SGHKS and CDR2 YYEKEE (reference sequence). The CDR3 contains 15 residues. CDR3 amino acids: CASSTSGGDNTEAFF. The DNA for the CDR3 is TGTGCCAGCAGCACCTCCGGGGGGGACAACACTGAAGCTTTCTTT. The full variable domain, completed using reference TRBV5-5 and TRBJ1-1, is DAGVTQSPTHLIKTRGQQVTLRCSPISGHKSVSWYQQVLGQGPQFIFQYYEKEERGRGNFPDRFSARQFPNYSSELNVNALLLGDSALYLCASSTSGGDNTEAFFGQGTRLTVV.

In its sample, this clone was seen a few times. Other DNA sequences in this sample translate to the same CDR3. J is TRBJ1-5 and V is TRBV30; 8 bases align to TRBD1. The trim removed 3 bases at V and 1 base at J, leaving 2 bases unmatched. The CDR3 is 14 amino acids. Germline loops: CDR1 GTSNPN, CDR2 SVGIG (reference sequence). CDR3 sequence: CAWSQGASNQPQHF. DNA for the CDR3: TGTGCCTGGAGCCAGGGGGCAAGCAATCAGCCCCAGCATTTT.

This sequence joins TRBV2 and TRBJ1-1, with a tentative D call TRBD1 (5 bases). The CDR3 runs 15 residues. Trimming left V 6 bases short and J 5 bases short, with 19 bases between. Germline V gene data show CDR1 as SNHLY and CDR2 as FYNNEI. CDR3 sequence: CASRGLGGGRTEAFF. CDR3 nucleotide sequence: TGTGCCAGCAGGGGGCTGGGCGGGGGGAGAACTGAAGCTTTCTTT.

This chain connects TRBV6-1 to TRBJ2-3, with 7 positions matching TRBD2. The V and J ends lost 8 bases and 4 bases, in that order; junction bases with no gene match: 12. The germline V gene has CDR1 MNHNS and CDR2 SASEGT. The CDR3 runs to 15 residues. The CDR3 spells CASALGGRVADTQYF. The CDR3 region has the DNA TGTGCCAGCGCCCTCGGGGGGAGAGTTGCAGATACGCAGTATTTT.

The table lists this clone with a few counts. The V call is TRBV19, the J call TRBJ2-2; 8 nucleotides align to TRBD1. The CDR3 sequence is 15 residues long. The ends lost 5 bases at V and 2 bases at J; junction bases unmatched: 4. Germline V gene data show CDR1 as LNHDA and CDR2 as SQIVND (reference sequence). The CDR3 DNA sequence: TGTGCCAGTAGTCGGGCAGGGGGCAACACCGGGGAGCTGTTTTTT. This codes for CASSRAGGNTGELFF.

The rearrangement joins TRBV7-2 to TRBJ2-1; D may be TRBD2 (5 bases). Between the trimmed V and J ends, which lost 5 bases and 4 bases, there was a span of 15 bases. This CDR3 is built from 15 residues. CDR1 is SGHTA and CDR2 is FQGNSA in the germline V gene. CDR3 in amino acids: CASSLDYRLYNEQFF. The CDR3 DNA sequence: TGTGCCAGCAGCCTCGACTACCGTCTATACAATGAGCAGTTCTTC.

The V call is TRBV5-4, the J call TRBJ2-1; D not certain. Germline values: CDR1 SGHNT, CDR2 YYREEE (reference sequence). CDR3 length equals 16 residues. Trimming removed 4 bases at V and 5 bases at J, with 19 bases between. The CDR3 loop reads CASSVARLTRNNEQFF. The CDR3, as DNA: TGTGCCAGCAGCGTAGCCCGCTTAACCAGAAACAATGAGCAGTTCTTC. The full variable domain, completed using reference TRBV5-4 and TRBJ2-1, is ETGVTQSPTHLIKTRGQQVTLRCSSQSGHNTVSWYQQALGQGPQFIFQYYREEENGRGNFPPRFSGLQFPNYSSELNVNALELDDSALYLCASSVARLTRNNEQFFGPGTRLTVL.

The chain carries TRBV6-5 and TRBJ2-3; D perhaps matches TRBD2 (5 bases). CDR3 length: 12 amino acids. V lost 5 bases to trimming and J lost 8 bases, with 11 bases between them. Germline CDR1 MNHEY, CDR2 SVGAGI. Here the CDR3 DNA reads TGTGCCAGCAGTCGAGAGGGCGGTACGCAGTATTTT. It yields the protein CASSREGGTQYF.

The chain is built from TRBV11-1 and TRBJ2-1; no clear D. Trimming left V 3 bases short and J 2 bases short, with 8 bases between. The CDR3 extends over 14 amino acids. Germline V gives CDR1 SGHAT, CDR2 FQDESV (reference sequence). The CDR3 reads CASSLVPTYNEQFF. The CDR3 nucleotides are TGTGCCAGCAGCTTGGTTCCTACCTACAATGAGCAGTTCTTC.

J is TRBJ1-1 and V is TRBV7-8; 8 bases align to TRBD1. V shed 6 bases and J 5 bases; nucleotides not matched to a gene: 2. The germline V gene encodes CDR1 SGHVS and CDR2 FQNEAQ. This CDR3 is built from 12 residues. CDR3 loop: CASSRQGTEAFF. DNA for the CDR3: TGTGCCAGCAGTCGACAGGGGACTGAAGCTTTCTTT.

V and J are TRBV6-1 and TRBJ1-1; D uncertain. Germline V CDR1 and CDR2: MNHNS, SASEGT. The CDR3 sequence is 12 residues long. Between the trimmed V and J ends, which lost 8 bases and 3 bases, there was a span of 10 bases. The CDR3 DNA sequence: TGTGCCAGCCTATATGTGGACACTGAAGCTTTCTTT. Amino acid sequence: CASLYVDTEAFF.

In this sample, this clone turned up a few times. The chain employs TRBV6-6 and TRBJ1-5; 10 bases are shared with TRBD1. Germline V gene data show CDR1 as MNHNY and CDR2 as SVGAGI (reference sequence). After removal of 7 bases from V and 2 bases from J, the junction contained 2 bases not matched to a gene. The CDR3 has 14 residues. For the CDR3, the DNA is TGTGCCAGCACGGGACAGGGGCGCAATCAGCCCCAGCATTTT. This encodes CASTGQGRNQPQHF.

V usage is TRBV5-6 and J usage is TRBJ2-7; the D gene is possibly TRBD2 (6 bases). The germline gives CDR1 SGHDT, CDR2 YYEEEE. The CDR3 runs to 13 residues. V lost 3 bases to trimming and J lost 7 bases, with 14 bases between them. CDR3 bases: TGTGCCAGCAGCTGGGACTGGGCAGGAGAGCAGTACTTC. This encodes CASSWDWAGEQYF.

The J gene is TRBJ1-4, the V gene TRBV4-1; D is undetermined. The V gene's germline CDR1 is MGHRA and CDR2 YSYEKL. The CDR3 runs 15 residues. Trimming cost V 3 bases and J 0 bases, with 8 bases left between them. CDR3 sequence reads: CASSQGLATNEKLFF. The CDR3, as DNA: TGCGCCAGCAGCCAGGGTTTAGCAACTAATGAAAAACTGTTTTTT.

Only one count was recorded for this clone. This chain's CDR3 is CASSSRLAGGQNEQFF. The CDR3 DNA reads as TGTGCCAGCAGCTCAAGACTAGCGGGAGGCCAAAATGAGCAGTTCTTC. This rearrangement joins TRBV11-2 to TRBJ2-1, with 13 bases aligning to TRBD2. V gave up 4 bases and J gave up 7 bases; unmatched junction bases: 7. CDR3 length: 16 residues. Germline V lookup: CDR1 SGHAT, CDR2 FQNNGV.

The chain has TRBV30 and TRBJ1-5; TRBD1 matches at 7 bases. Trimming took 2 bases from V and 3 from J; bases not matched to a gene: 10. CDR1 is GTSNPN and CDR2 is SVGIG in the germline V gene (reference sequence). The CDR3 totals 16 residues. The CDR3 DNA sequence: TGTGCCTGGAGTTGGGGGGACAGAACGTTCAATCAGCCCCAGCATTTT. The encoded protein is CAWSWGDRTFNQPQHF.

This chain links TRBV5-1 with TRBJ1-1; a weak D match, TRBD1 (6 bases). Trimming took 3 bases from V and 4 from J, leaving 16 bases between them. Germline V gene lookup returns CDR1 SGHRS and CDR2 YFSETQ. The CDR3 length is 15 residues. The CDR3 bases are TGCGCCAGCAGCTCCGCTGCGGGGGGCCCCACTGAAGCTTTCTTT. This gives the protein CASSSAAGGPTEAFF.

This sequence joins TRBV5-6 and TRBJ1-5; D is undetermined. The CDR3 loop spans 10 amino acids. Germline lookup yields CDR1 SGHDT and CDR2 YYEEEE. The CDR3 bases are TGTGCTCGCGGTGGTCAGCCCCAGCATTTT. It is translated as CARGGQPQHF.

The chain employs TRBV29-1 and TRBJ2-2; the match to TRBD1 covers 9 bases. Germline V gene data show CDR1 as SQVTM and CDR2 as ANQGSEA. This CDR3 region has 13 residues. The junction had 6 bases not matched to a gene; V was cut back by 8 bases and J by 5 bases. CDR3 nucleotide sequence: TGCAGCTTTGGACAGGGGATGACCGGGGAGCTGTTTTTT. Translated: CSFGQGMTGELFF.

Points on this clone: Other DNA sequences of this sample code for an identical CDR3. The J gene is TRBJ2-3, the V gene TRBV9; D is possibly TRBD1 (6 bases). Looked up from germline, CDR1 is SGDLS and CDR2 is YYNGEE. Trimming took 0 bases from V and 1 from J, leaving 9 bases between them. The CDR3 is made up of 15 amino acids. In DNA, the CDR3 is TGTGCCAGCAGCGTAGGAGGGGGTGGCACAGATACGCAGTATTTT. Its protein is CASSVGGGGTDTQYF.

This sequence joins TRBV5-8 and TRBJ1-2, with no clear D. The CDR3 extends over 14 amino acids. The V and J ends lost 0 bases and 0 bases respectively, with 6 bases between them. CDR1 is SGHTS and CDR2 is YDEGEE in the germline V gene. CDR3 in amino acids: CASSLGLTNYGYTF. The CDR3 nucleotides read TGTGCCAGCAGCTTGGGACTGACTAACTATGGCTACACCTTC. The full variable domain, completed using reference TRBV5-8 and TRBJ1-2, is EAGVTQSPTHLIKTRGQQATLRCSPISGHTSVYWYQQALGLGLQFLLWYDEGEERNRGNFPPRFSGRQFPNYSSELNVNALELEDSALYLCASSLGLTNYGYTFGSGTRLTVV.

The rearrangement links TRBV19 to TRBJ2-1; 7 nucleotides align to TRBD2. The V gene's germline CDR1 is LNHDA and CDR2 SQIVND (reference sequence). Germline trimming cut 5 bases from V and 2 bases from J; bases unmatched to any gene: 6. CDR3 length: 15 amino acids. For the CDR3, the DNA is TGTGCCAGTAGTTCACCAGCGGGACCCTACAATGAGCAGTTCTTC. Protein product: CASSSPAGPYNEQFF.

This clone was found once. The genes are TRBV28 and TRBJ2-7; D unresolved. Germline V gene lookup returns CDR1 MDHEN and CDR2 SYDVKM. The V end lost 6 bases, the J end lost 4 bases, and 16 bases lay between the germline ends. The length of the CDR3 is 14 residues. The CDR3 reads CASRTGQHPYEQYF. In nucleotides, the CDR3 is TGTGCCAGCAGGACCGGCCAGCACCCGTACGAGCAGTACTTC. The complete variable domain, with remaining parts taken from reference TRBV28 and TRBJ2-7, reads DVKVTQSSRYLVKRTGEKVFLECVQDMDHENMFWYRQDPGLGLRLIYFSYDVKMKEKGDIPEGYSVSREKKERFSLILESASTNQTSMYLCASRTGQHPYEQYFGPGTRLTVT.